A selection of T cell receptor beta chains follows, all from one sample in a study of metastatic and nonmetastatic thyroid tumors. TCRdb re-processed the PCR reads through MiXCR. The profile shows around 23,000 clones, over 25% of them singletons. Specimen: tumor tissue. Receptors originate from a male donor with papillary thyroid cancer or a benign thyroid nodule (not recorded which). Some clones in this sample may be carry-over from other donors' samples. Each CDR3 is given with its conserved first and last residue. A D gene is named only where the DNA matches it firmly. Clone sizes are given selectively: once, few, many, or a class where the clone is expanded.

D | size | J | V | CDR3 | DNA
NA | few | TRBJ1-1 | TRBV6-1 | CASRNLGVGAEAFF | TGTGCCAGCAGGAATCTTGGGGTCGGGGCTGAAGCTTTCTTT
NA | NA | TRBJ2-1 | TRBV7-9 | CASRQTDGYNEQFF | TGTGCCAGCAGACAAACCGACGGTTACAATGAGCAGTTCTTC
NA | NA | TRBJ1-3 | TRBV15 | CATSRGVGNTIYF | TGTGCCACCAGCAGGGGGGTAGGAAACACCATATATTTT
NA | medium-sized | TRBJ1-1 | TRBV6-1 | CASSEGGGHTEAFF | TGTGCCAGCAGTGAAGGGGGGGGCCACACTGAAGCTTTCTTT
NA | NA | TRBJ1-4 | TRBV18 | CASSPRDANEKLFF | TGTGCCAGCTCACCACGGGATGCTAATGAAAAACTGTTTTTT
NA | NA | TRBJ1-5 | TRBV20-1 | CSALPLILYSNQPQHF | TGCAGTGCTCTCCCGTTAATCTTATATAGCAATCAGCCCCAGCATTTT
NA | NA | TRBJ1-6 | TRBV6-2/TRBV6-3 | CASSRAGVGGQNSPLHF | TGTGCCAGCAGTCGAGCGGGGGTGGGGGGTCAGAATTCACCCCTCCACTTT
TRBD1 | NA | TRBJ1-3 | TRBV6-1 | CASSRDRASGNTIYF | TGTGCCAGCAGCCGAGACAGGGCCTCTGGAAACACCATATATTTT
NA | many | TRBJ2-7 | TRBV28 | CASRPGQMNEQYF | TGTGCCAGCCGACCGGGACAAATGAACGAGCAGTACTTC
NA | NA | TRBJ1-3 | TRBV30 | CAWSSGIENTIYF | TGTGCCTGGAGTTCAGGGATAGAAAACACCATATATTTT
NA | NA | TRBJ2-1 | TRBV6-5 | CARSYEQFF | TGTGCCCGTAGTTATGAGCAGTTCTTC
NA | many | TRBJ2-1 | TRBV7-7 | CASSPGGYNEQFF | TGTGCTAGCAGCCCAGGAGGCTACAATGAGCAGTTCTTC
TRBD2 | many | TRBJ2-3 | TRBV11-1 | CASSSRGTSGADTQYF | TGTGCCAGCTCGTCAAGAGGGACTAGCGGGGCAGATACGCAGTATTTT
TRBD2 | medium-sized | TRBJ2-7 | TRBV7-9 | CASAGSGRLYEQYF | TGTGCCAGCGCGGGAAGCGGGAGGCTCTACGAGCAGTACTTC
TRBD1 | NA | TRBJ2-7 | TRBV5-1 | CASSLADRPYSYEQYF | TGCGCCAGCAGCTTGGCGGACAGGCCTTATTCCTACGAGCAGTACTTC
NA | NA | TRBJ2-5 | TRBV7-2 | CASSLYGTQETQYF | TGTGCCAGCAGCTTATACGGGACTCAAGAGACCCAGTACTTC
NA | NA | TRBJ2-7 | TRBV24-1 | CATSDNTGTPSSYEQYF | TGTGCCACCAGTGATAATACCGGGACCCCGAGCTCCTACGAGCAGTACTTC
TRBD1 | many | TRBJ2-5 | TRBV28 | CASSVNRGWGETQYF | TGTGCCAGCAGTGTCAACAGGGGTTGGGGAGAGACCCAGTACTTC